These 2 T cell receptor beta chains were all obtained from the same sample, sequenced in a study of T cell repertoires in cytomegalovirus infection. TCRdb reprocessed the reads via MiXCR and lists one record per CDR3 protein. The sample records tens of thousands of distinct CDR3 sequences, under 5% being singletons. Sequences were obtained from PBMCs. These receptors were collected from a human donor in good health (CMV status not recorded). Some clones in this sample may be carry-over from other donors' samples.

This clonotype was found many times. This sequence joins TRBV11-2 and TRBJ2-2; a possible D gene is TRBD2 (6 bases). The CDR3 length is 13 residues. Germline V gives CDR1 SGHAT, CDR2 FQNNGV. V lost 5 bases to trimming and J lost 7 bases, with 11 bases between them. CDR3 nucleotides: TGTGCCAGCAGCATACGGGGGTACGGGGAGCTGTTTTTT. Amino acids: CASSIRGYGELFF.

This clonotype was picked up many times. V and J are TRBV7-2 and TRBJ1-1, with D uncertain. Germline CDR1 is SGHTA and CDR2 is FQGNSA. CDR3 length equals 16 residues. V lost 0 bases to trimming and J lost 1 base, with 12 bases between them. The CDR3, as DNA: TGTGCCAGCAGCTTAGCGCTCGGACGAAGGAACACTGAAGCTTTCTTT. As protein: CASSLALGRRNTEAFF.